A selection of T cell receptor beta chains follows, all from one sample in a study of Graves' ophthalmopathy and Graves' hyperthyroidism. TCRdb reprocessed the multiplex PCR reads via MiXCR and lists one record per CDR3 protein. The sample holds under 400,000 distinct CDR3 sequences, about 17% seen once. Sequenced input: peripheral blood. The source of these receptors is an adult man with Graves' ophthalmopathy. Each CDR3 is given with its conserved first and last residue. Fields, in order: V gene, CDR3 length, clone size, J gene, D gene, CDR3 protein, CDR3 DNA. D genes are given only for firm matches. Only some rows state a clone size, as once, few, many or a class for expanded clones.

V gene: TRBV5-1; CDR3 length: 14; clone size: many; J gene: TRBJ1-1; D gene: TRBD1; CDR3 protein: CASSVRQGHTEAFF; CDR3 DNA: TGCGCCAGCAGCGTCCGACAGGGACACACTGAAGCTTTCTTT
V gene: TRBV20-1; CDR3 length: 13; clone size: -; J gene: TRBJ1-5; D gene: TRBD1; CDR3 protein: CSAREGGRQPQHF; CDR3 DNA: TGCAGTGCTAGGGAAGGGGGCAGGCAGCCCCAGCATTTT
V gene: TRBV6-1; CDR3 length: 13; clone size: many; J gene: TRBJ1-1; D gene: -; CDR3 protein: CASSGQTNTEAFF; CDR3 DNA: TGTGCCAGCAGTGGGCAGACAAACACTGAAGCTTTCTTT
V gene: TRBV12-3/TRBV12-4; CDR3 length: 14; clone size: few; J gene: TRBJ2-7; D gene: -; CDR3 protein: CASRAAGDSYEQYF; CDR3 DNA: TGTGCCAGCAGGGCGGCAGGGGATTCCTACGAGCAGTACTTC
V gene: TRBV7-2; CDR3 length: 15; clone size: many; J gene: TRBJ2-4; D gene: -; CDR3 protein: CASSLVVVQGGIQYF; CDR3 DNA: TGTGCCAGCAGCTTAGTGGTGGTACAGGGGGGGATTCAGTACTTC
V gene: TRBV20-1; CDR3 length: 17; clone size: many; J gene: TRBJ2-5; D gene: TRBD2; CDR3 protein: CSTKHGGLAGVWETQYF; CDR3 DNA: TGCAGTACCAAACACGGAGGACTAGCGGGAGTGTGGGAGACCCAGTACTTC
V gene: TRBV30; CDR3 length: 13; clone size: -; J gene: TRBJ2-5; D gene: -; CDR3 protein: CAWSGRGQETQYF; CDR3 DNA: TGTGCCTGGAGTGGAAGAGGGCAAGAGACCCAGTACTTC
V gene: TRBV3-1; CDR3 length: 13; clone size: many; J gene: TRBJ1-5; D gene: -; CDR3 protein: CASSQRSNQPQHF; CDR3 DNA: TGTGCCAGCAGCCAAAGGAGCAATCAGCCCCAGCATTTT
V gene: TRBV12-3/TRBV12-4; CDR3 length: 16; clone size: many; J gene: TRBJ1-1; D gene: -; CDR3 protein: CASSFSGRGLNTEAFF; CDR3 DNA: TGTGCCAGCAGTTTTAGCGGAAGAGGATTGAACACTGAAGCTTTCTTT
V gene: TRBV12-3/TRBV12-4; CDR3 length: 18; clone size: few; J gene: TRBJ1-1; D gene: -; CDR3 protein: CASSLAHWGDGVNTEAFF; CDR3 DNA: TGTGCCAGCAGTTTAGCTCATTGGGGGGATGGCGTGAACACTGAAGCTTTCTTT
V gene: TRBV4-1; CDR3 length: 17; clone size: many; J gene: TRBJ1-2; D gene: -; CDR3 protein: CASSQEIRGLANYGYTF; CDR3 DNA: TGCGCCAGCAGCCAAGAAATTCGCGGCCTTGCTAACTATGGCTACACCTTC
V gene: TRBV7-3; CDR3 length: 14; clone size: many; J gene: TRBJ1-1; D gene: -; CDR3 protein: CASRSQGTNTEAFF; CDR3 DNA: TGTGCCAGCAGGTCTCAGGGGACGAACACTGAAGCTTTCTTT
V gene: TRBV6-5; CDR3 length: 13; clone size: many; J gene: TRBJ2-7; D gene: TRBD2; CDR3 protein: CASRSSGSYEQYF; CDR3 DNA: TGTGCCAGCAGGTCTAGCGGGAGTTACGAGCAGTACTTC
V gene: TRBV9; CDR3 length: 15; clone size: many; J gene: TRBJ2-7; D gene: TRBD2; CDR3 protein: CASSPRGGVSYEQYF; CDR3 DNA: TGTGCCAGCAGCCCTCGGGGGGGGGTCTCGTACGAGCAGTACTTC
V gene: TRBV12-3/TRBV12-4; CDR3 length: 14; clone size: -; J gene: TRBJ1-5; D gene: -; CDR3 protein: CASSPSWENQPQHF; CDR3 DNA: TGTGCCAGCAGCCCAAGCTGGGAGAATCAGCCCCAGCATTTT
V gene: TRBV27; CDR3 length: 15; clone size: many; J gene: TRBJ2-5; D gene: TRBD1; CDR3 protein: CASSLTGGAIETQYF; CDR3 DNA: TGTGCCAGCAGTTTAACAGGGGGCGCGATCGAGACCCAGTACTTC
V gene: TRBV28; CDR3 length: 17; clone size: many; J gene: TRBJ1-2; D gene: TRBD1; CDR3 protein: CASSRGGVGGPNYGYTF; CDR3 DNA: TGTGCCAGCAGTCGGGGGGGGGTAGGGGGCCCTAACTATGGCTACACCTTC
V gene: TRBV24-1; CDR3 length: 14; clone size: many; J gene: TRBJ2-5; D gene: -; CDR3 protein: CATSDPGLGETQYF; CDR3 DNA: TGTGCCACCAGTGACCCGGGCCTAGGGGAGACCCAGTACTTC
V gene: TRBV12-3/TRBV12-4; CDR3 length: 15; clone size: many; J gene: TRBJ1-1; D gene: TRBD1; CDR3 protein: CASSAKGQGNTEAFF; CDR3 DNA: TGTGCCAGCAGTGCTAAAGGACAGGGTAACACTGAAGCTTTCTTT
V gene: TRBV27; CDR3 length: 18; clone size: many; J gene: TRBJ1-5; D gene: -; CDR3 protein: CASSLSRPGPDSNQPQHF; CDR3 DNA: TGTGCCAGCAGTTTATCCAGGCCGGGGCCGGATAGCAATCAGCCCCAGCATTTT
V gene: TRBV6-2/TRBV6-3; CDR3 length: 14; clone size: -; J gene: TRBJ2-7; D gene: TRBD1; CDR3 protein: CASSGSGTGYEQYF; CDR3 DNA: TGTGCCAGCAGTGGATCCGGGACAGGCTACGAGCAGTACTTC
V gene: TRBV2; CDR3 length: 19; clone size: many; J gene: TRBJ1-5; D gene: TRBD1; CDR3 protein: CASSLQAQGGVYSNQPQHF; CDR3 DNA: TGTGCCAGCAGCCTACAGGCCCAGGGGGGGGTCTATAGCAATCAGCCCCAGCATTTT
V gene: TRBV20-1; CDR3 length: 15; clone size: -; J gene: TRBJ2-7; D gene: -; CDR3 protein: CSAGDSRAAYYEQYF; CDR3 DNA: TGCAGTGCTGGAGATTCGCGAGCGGCTTACTACGAGCAGTACTTC
V gene: TRBV6-2/TRBV6-3; CDR3 length: 11; clone size: -; J gene: TRBJ1-1; D gene: -; CDR3 protein: CASGGMGGNFF; CDR3 DNA: TGTGCCAGCGGCGGAATGGGGGGGAATTTCTTT
V gene: TRBV5-1; CDR3 length: 12; clone size: many; J gene: TRBJ1-6; D gene: -; CDR3 protein: CASSEGRLPLHF; CDR3 DNA: TGCGCCAGCAGCGAGGGACGGCTACCCCTCCACTTT
V gene: TRBV11-2; CDR3 length: 14; clone size: -; J gene: TRBJ2-4; D gene: -; CDR3 protein: CASSFRDIKNIQYF; CDR3 DNA: TGTGCCAGCAGCTTTCGGGACATCAAAAACATTCAGTACTTC
V gene: TRBV20-1; CDR3 length: 13; clone size: many; J gene: TRBJ1-5; D gene: TRBD1; CDR3 protein: CSARRTGNQPQHF; CDR3 DNA: TGCAGTGCTAGGAGGACAGGGAATCAGCCCCAGCATTTT
V gene: TRBV7-8; CDR3 length: 15; clone size: many; J gene: TRBJ2-2; D gene: -; CDR3 protein: CASRRGTPNTGELFF; CDR3 DNA: TGTGCCAGCAGACGGGGGACACCGAACACCGGGGAGCTGTTTTTT
V gene: TRBV6-5; CDR3 length: 14; clone size: many; J gene: TRBJ1-1; D gene: -; CDR3 protein: CASSKGVGATEAFF; CDR3 DNA: TGTGCCAGCAGCAAAGGGGTAGGGGCCACTGAAGCTTTCTTT
V gene: TRBV11-2; CDR3 length: 12; clone size: many; J gene: TRBJ1-1; D gene: TRBD1; CDR3 protein: CASSRDRVEAFF; CDR3 DNA: TGTGCCAGCAGCCGCGACAGGGTCGAAGCTTTCTTT
V gene: TRBV5-1; CDR3 length: 14; clone size: many; J gene: TRBJ1-1; D gene: -; CDR3 protein: CASSLVGKNTEAFF; CDR3 DNA: TGCGCCAGCAGCTTGGTAGGCAAGAACACTGAAGCTTTCTTT
V gene: TRBV7-9; CDR3 length: 13; clone size: many; J gene: TRBJ2-5; D gene: TRBD2; CDR3 protein: CASSGLALKTQYF; CDR3 DNA: TGTGCCAGCAGCGGACTAGCCCTTAAGACCCAGTACTTC
V gene: TRBV5-1; CDR3 length: 13; clone size: many; J gene: TRBJ2-5; D gene: -; CDR3 protein: CASSFLGPETQYF; CDR3 DNA: TGCGCCAGCAGCTTCCTCGGTCCAGAGACCCAGTACTTC
V gene: TRBV4-1; CDR3 length: 13; clone size: many; J gene: TRBJ1-1; D gene: -; CDR3 protein: CASSRGQNTEAFF; CDR3 DNA: TGCGCCAGCAGCCGGGGCCAGAACACTGAAGCTTTCTTT
V gene: TRBV29-1; CDR3 length: 12; clone size: few; J gene: TRBJ2-7; D gene: TRBD1; CDR3 protein: CSAQGASDEQYF; CDR3 DNA: TGCAGCGCCCAGGGGGCCTCGGACGAGCAGTACTTC
V gene: TRBV2; CDR3 length: 15; clone size: many; J gene: TRBJ1-1; D gene: -; CDR3 protein: CASSEAGQTYTEAFF; CDR3 DNA: TGTGCCAGCAGTGAAGCTGGGCAGACCTACACTGAAGCTTTCTTT
V gene: TRBV7-2; CDR3 length: 14; clone size: -; J gene: TRBJ2-7; D gene: -; CDR3 protein: CASSLGDGYYAQYF; CDR3 DNA: TGTGCCAGCAGCTTAGGCGACGGATACTACGCGCAGTACTTC
V gene: TRBV19; CDR3 length: 13; clone size: many; J gene: TRBJ2-5; D gene: -; CDR3 protein: CASSLTGRQTQYF; CDR3 DNA: TGTGCCAGTAGTCTGACGGGAAGGCAGACCCAGTACTTC
V gene: TRBV28; CDR3 length: 13; clone size: -; J gene: TRBJ1-1; D gene: -; CDR3 protein: CASSLKGVSEAFF; CDR3 DNA: TGTGCCAGCAGTTTAAAGGGCGTGAGTGAAGCTTTCTTT
V gene: TRBV20-1; CDR3 length: 14; clone size: many; J gene: TRBJ1-3; D gene: -; CDR3 protein: CSARSGLSGNTIYF; CDR3 DNA: TGCAGTGCTAGGTCGGGGTTATCTGGAAACACCATATATTTT
V gene: TRBV4-1; CDR3 length: 17; clone size: many; J gene: TRBJ1-2; D gene: -; CDR3 protein: CASSQAPGATSIYGYTF; CDR3 DNA: TGCGCCAGCAGCCAAGCCCCCGGGGCCACCTCGATCTATGGCTACACCTTC
V gene: TRBV6-1; CDR3 length: 13; clone size: -; J gene: TRBJ1-2; D gene: -; CDR3 protein: CASRQESNYGYTF; CDR3 DNA: TGTGCCAGCCGACAGGAATCTAACTATGGCTACACCTTC
V gene: TRBV5-1; CDR3 length: 14; clone size: many; J gene: TRBJ2-7; D gene: TRBD1; CDR3 protein: CASSFVTGDYEQYF; CDR3 DNA: TGCGCCAGCAGCTTCGTGACAGGGGACTACGAGCAGTACTTC
V gene: TRBV30; CDR3 length: 14; clone size: many; J gene: TRBJ1-6; D gene: -; CDR3 protein: CAWIRNGADSPLHF; CDR3 DNA: TGTGCCTGGATCAGAAATGGAGCGGACTCACCCCTCCACTTT
V gene: TRBV18; CDR3 length: 14; clone size: few; J gene: TRBJ2-7; D gene: -; CDR3 protein: CASSPIRAGHEQYF; CDR3 DNA: TGTGCCAGCTCACCAATCAGGGCGGGGCACGAGCAGTACTTC
V gene: TRBV7-3; CDR3 length: 15; clone size: many; J gene: TRBJ2-5; D gene: TRBD2; CDR3 protein: CASSLGALAGETQYF; CDR3 DNA: TGTGCCAGCAGCTTAGGTGCGCTAGCGGGAGAGACCCAGTACTTC
V gene: TRBV6-5; CDR3 length: 13; clone size: many; J gene: TRBJ1-5; D gene: -; CDR3 protein: CASSYEGNQPQHF; CDR3 DNA: TGTGCCAGCAGTTACGAGGGTAATCAGCCCCAGCATTTT
V gene: TRBV6-5; CDR3 length: 15; clone size: -; J gene: TRBJ1-2; D gene: -; CDR3 protein: CASSYEDPPNYGYTF; CDR3 DNA: TGTGCCAGCAGTTACGAGGACCCTCCTAACTATGGCTACACCTTC
V gene: TRBV12-3/TRBV12-4; CDR3 length: 14; clone size: many; J gene: TRBJ1-2; D gene: TRBD1; CDR3 protein: CASSFISRGHGYTF; CDR3 DNA: TGTGCCAGCAGTTTTATCAGCAGGGGGCATGGCTACACCTTC
V gene: TRBV6-1; CDR3 length: 15; clone size: many; J gene: TRBJ1-5; D gene: TRBD1; CDR3 protein: CASSTGTGVNQPQHF; CDR3 DNA: TGTGCCAGCAGTACCGGGACAGGGGTCAATCAGCCCCAGCATTTT